This TCR beta chain was sequenced during a study of blood T cells in healthy people across ages. This clonotype was seen a handful of times. A second about 7 to 11 cycle PCR used barcoded and J-beta primers. TCRdb re-derived calls from the 5' RACE reads in MiXCR, one entry per CDR3 protein. The data hold 500,000 to 650,000 distinct CDR3 sequences, with about 29% observed a single time. Germline V gene lookup returns CDR1 DFQATT and CDR2 SNEGSKA (reference sequence). The CDR3 extends over 17 amino acids. V lost 4 bases to trimming and J lost 0 bases; unmatched junction nucleotides: 7. The data also belong to a second study, concerning T cells of mothers and their children.

Sequencing was carried out using blood. The genes are TRBV20-1 and TRBJ1-4, with 11 bases lining up with TRBD1. The receptor was isolated from a boy between 2 and 10 years old in good health. Here the CDR3 DNA reads TGCAGTGCTACCCGGGACAGGGGGACTGCAACTAATGAAAAACTGTTTTTT. Translated: CSATRDRGTATNEKLFF.